What follows are 16 T cell receptor beta chains derived from one specimen sequenced in a study of shared clonotypes between healthy human individuals. Clones were sequenced by immunoSEQ multiplex PCR, and TCRdb holds only the in-frame ones, with some missing. This sample has 2.3 million or so clones, with approximately 95% found just once. The sequenced material came from naive CD4+ T cells from PBMCs. Subset indicated: CD45RA+ positively selected. These TCRs come from a man aged 18 to 35 in good health. Some clones in this sample may be carry-over from other donors' samples.

The genes are TRBV7-2 and TRBJ1-5; 8 positions match TRBD1. CDR1 and CDR2 (germline): SGHTA, FQGNSA. The CDR3 is 15 residues long. V lost 2 bases to trimming and J lost 7 bases; unmatched junction nucleotides: 7. The CDR3 DNA sequence: TGTGCCAGCAGCTTAAGTCAGGGGGCGCGACAGCCCCAGCATTTT. This sequence encodes CASSLSQGARQPQHF.

This clone has just one count. The CDR3 nucleotides are TGTGCCAGCAGCTTAGCTTTGGGGGTCTCCTACGAGCAGTACTTC. Translated, it gives CASSLALGVSYEQYF. The chain links TRBV7-2 to TRBJ2-7; possibly TRBD1 or TRBD2 for D (5 bases each). The V end lost 0 bases, the J end lost 0 bases, and 9 bases lay between the germline ends. The CDR3 runs 15 residues. The V gene's germline CDR1 is SGHTA and CDR2 FQGNSA.

V and J are TRBV18 and TRBJ2-7; D gene ambiguous. Germline CDR1 is KGHSH and CDR2 is LQKENI. The V gene lost 4 bases and the J gene lost 5 bases, with 3 bases spanning the gap. This CDR3 region has 10 residues. CDR3 sequence: CASSQNEQYF. The CDR3 nucleotides read TGTGCCAGCTCACAAAACGAGCAGTACTTC.

The V call is TRBV28, the J call TRBJ1-1, with a weak D call TRBD1 (6 bases). The CDR3 totals 15 residues. Germline CDR1 MDHEN, CDR2 SYDVKM. V lost 5 bases and J lost 4, with 17 bases in between. This CDR3 is CASSPNRDFGTEAFF. DNA for the CDR3: TGTGCCAGCAGTCCCAACAGGGACTTTGGCACTGAAGCTTTCTTT.

This sequence joins TRBV11-2 and TRBJ2-6; D is unresolved. This CDR3 has 16 amino acids. Germline loops: CDR1 SGHAT, CDR2 FQNNGV. Trimming took 3 bases from V and 0 from J, leaving 9 bases between them. The CDR3, as DNA: TGTGCCAGCAGCTTTTTGCGCGGCTCTGGGGCCAACGTCCTGACTTTC. It codes for CASSFLRGSGANVLTF.

The J gene is TRBJ1-3, the V gene TRBV27, with D perhaps TRBD1 (5 bases). The CDR3 contains 13 residues. Germline loops: CDR1 MNHEY, CDR2 SMNVEV (reference sequence). Trimming removed 11 bases from V and 3 bases from J, with 14 bases in between. CDR3 in DNA: TGTGCCTACCTCGGGGGTCTTGGAAACACCATATATTTT. Protein product: CAYLGGLGNTIYF.

The J gene is TRBJ2-2, the V gene TRBV7-2; D possibly corresponds to TRBD2 (5 bases). V was clipped by 1 base and J by 1 base, with 13 bases between them. This CDR3 has 17 residues. Germline V gene lookup returns CDR1 SGHTA and CDR2 FQGNSA. The CDR3 reads CASSLGSNGLNTGELFF. Here the CDR3 DNA reads TGTGCCAGCAGCTTAGGTTCGAACGGACTGAACACCGGGGAGCTGTTTTTT.

This rearrangement joins TRBV7-2 to TRBJ2-7; maybe TRBD1 (6 bases). Germline V lookup: CDR1 SGHTA, CDR2 FQGNSA. CDR3 length: 12 amino acids. The ends were cut back, 5 bases at V and 6 bases at J, with 11 bases in the middle. The CDR3 is CASSADRFEQYF. CDR3 nucleotide sequence: TGTGCCAGCAGCGCCGACAGGTTCGAGCAGTACTTC.

This chain links TRBV19 with TRBJ1-2; the D is unclear. From germline, CDR1 is LNHDA and CDR2 SQIVND (reference sequence). Trimming took off 2 bases at V and 4 bases at J, with 17 bases between the two ends. The CDR3 spans 16 residues. This CDR3 reads CASSISLGTAGYGYTF. The CDR3 DNA reads TGTGCCAGTAGTATATCCTTGGGAACGGCAGGCTATGGCTACACCTTC.

The rearrangement links TRBV9 to TRBJ2-3; perhaps TRBD2 as D (6 bases). Trimming took off 0 bases at V and 1 base at J, with 12 bases between the two ends. The CDR3 extends over 16 amino acids. Germline V CDR1 and CDR2: SGDLS, YYNGEE. The CDR3 loop reads CASSVGGGTGTDTQYF. DNA of the CDR3: TGTGCCAGCAGCGTAGGGGGCGGGACGGGCACAGATACGCAGTATTTT. The variable domain in full, completed from reference TRBV9 and TRBJ2-3, reads DSGVTQTPKHLITATGQRVTLRCSPRSGDLSVYWYQQSLDQGLQFLIQYYNGEERAKGNILERFSAQQFPDLHSELNLSSLELGDSALYFCASSVGGGTGTDTQYFGPGTRLTVL.

The chain links TRBV19 to TRBJ1-5, with D tentatively TRBD1 (5 bases). The germline CDR1 and CDR2 sequences are LNHDA and SQIVND (reference sequence). CDR3 length: 14 amino acids. V was pared by 0 bases and J by 7 bases, with 10 bases between. Here the CDR3 reads CASSIDRGGQPQHF. In DNA form, the CDR3 reads TGTGCCAGTAGTATAGATCGGGGCGGGCAGCCCCAGCATTTT.

The chain has TRBV6-5 and TRBJ2-7; possible D gene TRBD2, 5 bases. Germline values: CDR1 MNHEY, CDR2 SVGAGI. V was cut by 4 bases and J by 0 bases, with 10 bases left in between. CDR3 length equals 14 residues. Written as DNA, the CDR3 is TGTGCCAGCAGTTTAGCGAAGAGCTCCTACGAGCAGTACTTC. This encodes CASSLAKSSYEQYF.

The chain has TRBV11-2 and TRBJ1-5, with a possible D match to TRBD1 (6 bases). Deletions cut 1 base from V and 2 bases from J, with 12 bases between. The germline CDR1 and CDR2 sequences are SGHAT and FQNNGV. This CDR3 spans 16 amino acids. CDR3 region: CASSLGAGVGNQPQHF. Written as DNA, the CDR3 is TGTGCCAGCAGCTTAGGGGCAGGGGTTGGCAATCAGCCCCAGCATTTT. Using reference TRBV11-2 and TRBJ1-5 for the parts outside the CDR3, the full variable domain is EAGVAQSPRYKIIEKRQSVAFWCNPISGHATLYWYQQILGQGPKLLIQFQNNGVVDDSQLPKDRFSAERLKGVDSTLKIQPAKLEDSAVYLCASSLGAGVGNQPQHFGDGTRLSIL.

The chain has TRBV28 and TRBJ2-7; D remains ambiguous. Trimming shortened V by 3 bases and J by 4 bases, and 16 bases separated the two germline ends. The CDR3 is 15 residues long. CDR1 MDHEN and CDR2 SYDVKM come from the germline V gene. The CDR3 loop reads CASSFFPASGYEQYF. The CDR3 DNA follows: TGTGCCAGCAGTTTTTTCCCGGCCTCCGGTTACGAGCAGTACTTC.

CDR3 sequence: CASSQDQRPSSNQPQHF. DNA for the CDR3: TGCGCCAGCAGCCAAGATCAAAGGCCGAGCAGCAATCAGCCCCAGCATTTT. The chain combines TRBV4-1 with TRBJ1-5; no clear D. Germline CDR1 is MGHRA and CDR2 is YSYEKL. V lost 0 bases and J lost 1, with 13 bases in between. The CDR3 is made up of 17 amino acids.

V and J are TRBV28 and TRBJ1-1; D is possibly TRBD1 (6 bases). CDR1 is MDHEN and CDR2 is SYDVKM in the germline V gene. The CDR3 spans 18 residues. Trimming left V 4 bases short and J 0 bases short, with 21 bases between. The CDR3 loop reads CASSYRLNRALMNTEAFF. The CDR3 coding sequence is TGTGCCAGCAGTTACCGATTGAACAGGGCCCTTATGAACACTGAAGCTTTCTTT.